A selection of T cell receptor beta chains follows, all from one sample in a study of blood T cell repertoires in COVID-19. Clones were read by immunoSEQ multiplex PCR, and TCRdb kept only the in-frame ones, dropping some. The profile shows some 190,000 clones, roughly nine tenths of them singletons. The sequenced sample consisted of PBMCs or T cells enriched from blood (not recorded which). The receptors originated from a woman aged 40 to 50 with acute COVID-19. The CDR3 runs from the conserved cysteine through the conserved F or W. The D gene is left open where the match is weak. Size is stated for part of the rows, as once, few or many counts, or as a class when the clone is expanded.

CDR3	DNA	J	V	length	D	size
CASSSTGQPNTEAFF	TGTGCCAGCAGCTCTACGGGACAACCGAACACTGAAGCTTTCTTT	TRBJ1-1	TRBV11-2	15	-	-
CASSRGTGGGSEKLFF	TGTGCCAGCAGTCGCGGGACAGGGGGCGGGAGTGAAAAACTGTTTTTT	TRBJ1-4	TRBV2	16	TRBD1	-
CASRGQGRSYEQYF	TGTGCCAGCAGGGGGCAGGGGCGTTCCTACGAGCAGTACTTC	TRBJ2-7	TRBV2	14	-	-
CSVEGPGLNYGYTF	TGCAGCGTTGAGGGTCCGGGACTGAACTATGGCTACACCTTC	TRBJ1-2	TRBV29-1	14	-	-
CASSQGGGRGGELFF	TGCGCCAGCAGCCAAGGGGGAGGGCGCGGAGGGGAGCTGTTTTTT	TRBJ2-2	TRBV4-1	15	TRBD2	-
CSVEGLAGDYNNEQFF	TGCAGCGTTGAAGGGCTAGCGGGAGACTACAACAATGAGCAGTTCTTC	TRBJ2-1	TRBV29-1	16	TRBD2	-
CASSDSGTGGRAFF	TGTGCCAGCAGTGACTCCGGGACAGGGGGGAGAGCTTTCTTT	TRBJ1-1	TRBV6-4	14	TRBD1	-
CARRTPTGVPYEQYF	TGTGCCAGAAGGACCCCTACAGGGGTCCCCTACGAGCAGTACTTC	TRBJ2-7	TRBV5-3	15	TRBD1	-
CASSYLDGYTF	TGTGCCAGCAGTTACTTAGATGGCTACACCTTC	TRBJ1-2	TRBV6-2/TRBV6-3	11	-	-
CASSDTSGGDKDTQYF	TGTGCCAGCAGTGACACTAGCGGGGGGGACAAAGATACGCAGTATTTT	TRBJ2-3	TRBV2	16	TRBD2	-
CASSVGNGTAISYEQYF	TGTGCCAGCAGCGTAGGAAACGGGACAGCCATCTCCTACGAGCAGTACTTC	TRBJ2-7	TRBV9	17	TRBD1	-
CASSLGLAGGGETQYF	TGTGCCAGCAGCTTGGGACTAGCGGGGGGAGGGGAGACCCAGTACTTC	TRBJ2-5	TRBV5-6	16	TRBD2	-
CTSSQGSSGRYHEQYF	TGCACCAGCAGCCAAGGTTCTAGCGGGAGATATCACGAGCAGTACTTC	TRBJ2-7	TRBV1	16	-	-
CASSPGTEYTDTQYF	TGTGCCAGCAGCCCCGGGACAGAGTACACAGATACGCAGTATTTT	TRBJ2-3	TRBV3-1/TRBV3-2	15	TRBD1	-
CAWTRFYGYTF	TGTGCCTGGACCAGATTCTATGGCTACACCTTC	TRBJ1-2	TRBV30	11	-	once
CSVHSGDRGSGELFF	TGCAGCGTACACTCGGGGGACAGGGGTTCCGGGGAGCTGTTTTTT	TRBJ2-2	TRBV29-1	15	TRBD1	-
CATSSGWHSSGNTIYF	TGTGCCACCAGCAGTGGTTGGCACAGCTCTGGAAACACCATATATTTT	TRBJ1-3	TRBV15	16	-	once
CASSEIGTGFDGYTF	TGTGCCAGCAGTGAAATTGGGACAGGCTTCGATGGCTACACCTTC	TRBJ1-2	TRBV2	15	TRBD1	-
CASAWGGEYNEQFF	TGTGCCAGTGCGTGGGGCGGGGAATACAATGAGCAGTTCTTC	TRBJ2-1	TRBV9	14	-	-
CAISLSGSSYEQYF	TGTGCCATCAGCCTAAGCGGGAGTTCCTACGAGCAGTACTTC	TRBJ2-7	TRBV10-3	14	TRBD2	-
CASSLANAGGMDEQFF	TGCGCCAGCAGCTTGGCTAATGCGGGAGGGATGGATGAGCAGTTCTTC	TRBJ2-1	TRBV5-1	16	TRBD2	-
CASSFHGLGGGTDTQYF	TGTGCCAGCAGCTTCCACGGGCTCGGAGGTGGCACAGATACGCAGTATTTT	TRBJ2-3	TRBV11-2	17	-	-
CASSYYRESGYTF	TGTGCCAGCAGTTACTACAGGGAGTCTGGCTACACCTTC	TRBJ1-2	TRBV6-5	13	-	-
CASGDRGSNYGYTF	TGTGCCAGCGGGGACAGGGGGTCTAACTATGGCTACACCTTC	TRBJ1-2	TRBV6-5	14	TRBD1	-
CASSLGTGLIEAFF	TGTGCCAGCAGCTTGGGAACAGGGCTAATTGAAGCTTTCTTT	TRBJ1-1	TRBV5-7	14	-	-
CASTRRAGGMNEQFF	TGTGCCAGCACTCGAAGGGCGGGAGGGATGAATGAGCAGTTCTTC	TRBJ2-1	TRBV2	15	TRBD2	-
CASRTHREFYEQYF	TGTGCCAGCCGAACCCACAGGGAGTTCTACGAGCAGTACTTC	TRBJ2-7	TRBV6-6	14	-	-
CASSPGTGINSYTF	TGTGCCAGCAGTCCCGGGACAGGCATTAATAGCTACACCTTC	TRBJ1-2	TRBV6-4	14	TRBD1	-
CASSPGQGVVHNEQFF	TGTGCCAGTAGTCCGGGCCAGGGGGTAGTCCACAATGAGCAGTTCTTC	TRBJ2-1	TRBV19	16	TRBD1	-
CASSLGDTLQETQYF	TGTGCCAGCAGCTTAGGGGACACCTTACAAGAGACCCAGTACTTC	TRBJ2-5	TRBV7-3	15	-	-
CASLGGEDGYTF	TGTGCCAGCCTAGGGGGGGAGGATGGCTACACCTTC	TRBJ1-2	TRBV7-9	12	-	-
CASSLARASGGGNEQFF	TGCGCCAGCAGCTTGGCCCGGGCTAGCGGGGGTGGCAATGAGCAGTTCTTC	TRBJ2-1	TRBV5-1	17	TRBD2	-
CSVVIGASPWNTEAFF	TGCAGCGTTGTAATAGGGGCGTCTCCTTGGAACACTGAAGCTTTCTTT	TRBJ1-1	TRBV29-1	16	-	-
CASTGEGYGYTF	TGCGCCAGCACCGGCGAGGGCTATGGCTACACCTTC	TRBJ1-2	TRBV5-1	12	-	-
CASSVTGADTQYF	TGTGCCAGCAGTGTAACTGGGGCGGATACGCAGTATTTT	TRBJ2-3	TRBV12-3/TRBV12-4	13	-	-
CASSPGPITQETQYF	TGTGCCAGCAGCCCTGGGCCTATAACCCAAGAGACCCAGTACTTC	TRBJ2-5	TRBV6-2/TRBV6-3	15	-	-
CASSERTIGLPYTF	TGTGCCAGCAGCGAGCGGACCATAGGGCTCCCCTACACCTTC	TRBJ1-2	TRBV6-5	14	-	-
CASSPTAGGIQETQYF	TGTGCCAGCTCACCAACGGCCGGGGGGATCCAAGAGACCCAGTACTTC	TRBJ2-5	TRBV18	16	TRBD2	-
CASSVQGNNSPLHF	TGTGCCAGCAGTGTACAGGGGAATAATTCACCCCTCCACTTT	TRBJ1-6	TRBV2	14	TRBD1	-
CASSSGTDTQYF	TGTGCCAGCAGCTCGGGCACAGATACGCAGTATTTT	TRBJ2-3	TRBV11-3	12	-	-
CAASGTGKNQPQHF	TGTGCCGCCTCCGGGACAGGGAAGAATCAGCCCCAGCATTTT	TRBJ1-5	TRBV6-5	14	TRBD1	few
CASLLAGGTDTQYF	TGTGCCTCGCTACTAGCGGGAGGCACAGATACGCAGTATTTT	TRBJ2-3	TRBV30	14	TRBD2	-
CASSPNRDSDTQYF	TGTGCCAGCAGCCCGAACCGGGACTCGGATACGCAGTATTTT	TRBJ2-3	TRBV11-3	14	-	-
CASSQEQAALTEAFF	TGCGCCAGCAGCCAAGAACAAGCGGCCCTCACTGAAGCTTTCTTT	TRBJ1-1	TRBV4-3	15	-	-
CASSLAAGVTGELFF	TGCGCCAGCAGCTTGGCGGCAGGGGTTACCGGGGAGCTGTTTTTT	TRBJ2-2	TRBV5-1	15	-	few
CASSKDRGWDTQYF	TGTGCCAGCAGTAAGGACAGGGGGTGGGATACGCAGTATTTT	TRBJ2-3	TRBV2	14	TRBD1	-